The clone carrying this T cell receptor (beta chain) was seen many times. This specimen belongs to a study of early T cells in non-severe SARS-CoV-2 infection. About the study: Unsorted whole-blood RNA was sequenced in bulk, leaving chains unpaired.

Researchers attached unique molecular identifiers to individual cDNA molecules. TCRdb re-called the 5' RACE reads through MiXCR, storing one row per CDR3 protein. Found here are roughly 55,000 distinct CDR3 sequences, approximately 6.2% of them singletons; the top ten hold 3.5% to 4%. The CDR3 has 15 amino acids. V lost 5 bases and J lost 7, with 15 bases in between. Germline CDR1 is SEHNR and CDR2 is FQNEAQ (reference sequence). Sequenced input: whole blood. The chain has TRBV7-9 and TRBJ1-6; D uncertain. This TCR came from an adult who was a healthcare worker with PCR-confirmed SARS-CoV-2 infection or an uninfected control (not recorded which). The CDR3 region has the DNA TGTGCCAGCAGCGGCTCCGGCCGGGCCAATTCACCCCTCCACTTT. This gives the protein CASSGSGRANSPLHF.